This T cell receptor (beta chain) stems from a study of vaccination effects on CD4 cells after COVID-19. Study-level background: The participants, recipients of two vaccine doses, got either BNT162b2 or mRNA-1273. Peptides at approximately 9.6 ug/ml and IL-2 at 9.5 to 10 IU/ml were added to about 2 million PBMC per well.

Subsequent to a culture period of roughly 11 days, CD4+ T cells were isolated. Comments on this clone: Its antigen is unidentified.

The CDR3 extends over 13 amino acids. Deletions cut 4 bases from V and 1 base from J, with 8 bases between. Looked up from germline, CDR1 is MGHRA and CDR2 is YSYEKL. This table comes from immunoSEQ multiplex PCR, and its TCRdb copy is limited to in-frame clones, with some not included. The sample carries tens of thousands of clones, roughly 60% recorded once. Sample: CD4+ T cells from PBMCs cultured without peptide, taken before COVID-19 vaccination. The chain links TRBV4-1 to TRBJ2-7; the D gene is possibly TRBD1 (5 bases). The clonotype originates from a human donor who received a COVID-19 vaccine. The CDR3 region is CASSPSGSYEQYF. CDR3 sequence (DNA): TGCGCCAGCAGCCCGTCAGGGTCCTACGAGCAGTACTTC.